The next 30 T cell receptor beta chains were all read from a single sample in a study of blood T cell repertoires in COVID-19. Some clones are missing from TCRdb's copy, which holds only in-frame ones; the method was immunoSEQ multiplex PCR. The table records 250,000 to 300,000 clones, about four fifths of them present only once. Material: PBMCs or T cells enriched from blood (not recorded which). These receptors originate from a man aged 35-49 years who had been exposed to COVID-19.

The V call is TRBV30, the J call TRBJ1-3; D not certain. The CDR3 loop spans 16 amino acids. Germline-derived CDR1 and CDR2 are GTSNPN and SVGIG (reference sequence). V lost 1 base and J 0 bases, leaving 13 bases between the germline ends. As DNA, the CDR3 is TGTGCCTGGAGTGAAGTCCCTAACCTCTCTGGAAACACCATATATTTT. This translates into CAWSEVPNLSGNTIYF.

The chain links TRBV6-5 to TRBJ1-1; no definite D call. Germline CDR1 reads MNHEY; CDR2 reads SVGAGI. The V end was cut by 7 bases, the J end by 4 bases, with 13 bases between. The CDR3 contains 13 residues. This chain's CDR3 is CASMRGGPTEAFF. CDR3 nucleotide sequence: TGTGCCAGCATGAGAGGAGGGCCCACTGAAGCTTTCTTT.

The chain recombines TRBV30 with TRBJ1-3; D remains unclear. Per the germline V gene, CDR1 is GTSNPN and CDR2 is SVGIG (reference sequence). The CDR3 sequence is 14 residues long. V lost 2 bases and J 0 bases, leaving 8 bases between the germline ends. The CDR3 sequence: CAWSTYISGNTIYF. The CDR3 DNA reads TGTGCCTGGAGTACCTATATCTCTGGAAACACCATATATTTT.

The chain links TRBV15 to TRBJ2-5; TRBD1 might be the D (5 bases). V lost 8 bases, J lost 4 bases, and 14 bases lay in between. Looked up from germline, CDR1 is LNHNV and CDR2 is YYDKDF (reference sequence). The CDR3 has 13 amino acids. The CDR3 DNA sequence: TGTGCCACCTCAGGGATGTCGGGAGAGACCCAGTACTTC. This translates into CATSGMSGETQYF.

This clone was seen at least ten times. Other nucleotide sequences from this sample produce the same CDR3. The V and J genes are TRBV7-3 and TRBJ1-1; D is unresolved. Trimming removed 5 bases from V and 0 bases from J, with 7 bases in between. This CDR3 comprises 13 residues. Germline V gives CDR1 SGHTA, CDR2 FQGTGA. The CDR3 region is CASSLSVNTEAFF. In nucleotides, the CDR3 is TGTGCCAGCAGCCTCAGCGTGAACACTGAAGCTTTCTTT.

The chain carries TRBV7-9 and TRBJ2-3, with 8 bases that match TRBD2. This CDR3 has 16 residues. Germline-derived CDR1 and CDR2 are SEHNR and FQNEAQ (reference sequence). After removal of 1 base from V and 3 bases from J, the junction contained 6 bases not matched to a gene. The CDR3 protein is CASSLDPAGVTDTQYF. CDR3 DNA sequence: TGTGCCAGCAGCTTAGATCCAGCGGGAGTAACAGATACGCAGTATTTT.

The gene calls are TRBV7-9 and TRBJ1-3; no clear D gene. Trimming pared 5 bases from V and 6 bases from J, leaving 17 bases between. The CDR3 is 15 amino acids. Germline CDR1 reads SEHNR; CDR2 reads FQNEAQ (reference sequence). The CDR3 DNA is TGTGCCAGCAGCCTCCTGGTCGGGAGGGAAAACACCATATATTTT. The encoded protein is CASSLLVGRENTIYF.

This chain connects TRBV9 to TRBJ2-2; perhaps TRBD2 as D (6 bases). This CDR3 is 14 amino acids long. Germline V gives CDR1 SGDLS, CDR2 YYNGEE. V was cut by 4 bases and J by 1 base, with 8 bases left in between. CDR3 residues: CASSRLGNTGELFF. The CDR3 DNA sequence: TGTGCCAGCAGCCGACTAGGGAACACCGGGGAGCTGTTTTTT.

This sequence joins TRBV7-3 and TRBJ2-7; 8 bases align to TRBD2. Germline loops: CDR1 SGHTA, CDR2 FQGTGA. The J segment lost 5 bases and the V segment lost 5 bases, leaving 8 bases of the junction unmatched. The CDR3 runs 14 residues. The CDR3 DNA reads TGTGCCAGCAGCCCACGGGGGGGCAGCCACGAGCAGTACTTC. Its translation: CASSPRGGSHEQYF. Complete variable domain (other parts from reference TRBV7-3 and TRBJ2-7): GAGVSQTPSNKVTEKGKYVELRCDPISGHTALYWYRQSLGQGPEFLIYFQGTGAADDSGLPNDRFFAVRPEGSVSTLKIQRTERGDSAVYLCASSPRGGSHEQYFGPGTRLTVT.

The chain carries TRBV5-8 and TRBJ1-5, with TRBD1 matching over 9 bases. The CDR3 contains 19 residues. Unmatched junction bases numbered 14, after V lost 4 bases and J lost 0 bases. Germline CDR1 is SGHTS and CDR2 is YDEGEE. The CDR3 protein is CASSQTGTGFLYSNQPQHF. DNA of the CDR3: TGTGCCAGCAGCCAAACCGGGACAGGGTTTCTTTATAGCAATCAGCCCCAGCATTTT. The full variable domain, with the rest looked up from reference TRBV5-8 and TRBJ1-5, is EAGVTQSPTHLIKTRGQQATLRCSPISGHTSVYWYQQALGLGLQFLLWYDEGEERNRGNFPPRFSGRQFPNYSSELNVNALELEDSALYLCASSQTGTGFLYSNQPQHFGDGTRLSIL.

The V and J genes are TRBV19 and TRBJ2-4, with D unclear. The ends were cut back, 6 bases at V and 0 bases at J, with 9 bases in the middle. CDR1 and CDR2 (germline): LNHDA, SQIVND (reference sequence). This CDR3 region has 14 residues. DNA for the CDR3: TGTGCCAGTAGATTAGATTTAGCCAAAAACATTCAGTACTTC. Encoded protein: CASRLDLAKNIQYF.

About this clone: Other DNA sequences in this sample translate to the same CDR3. The chain links TRBV7-6 to TRBJ2-1; no clear D gene. The CDR3 has 13 residues. V dropped 5 bases and J dropped 5 bases, with 10 bases sitting between them. Germline CDR1 SGHVS, CDR2 FNYEAQ. The CDR3 is CASSLGQDNEQFF. Written as DNA, the CDR3 is TGTGCCAGCAGCCTAGGCCAGGACAATGAGCAGTTCTTC.

In this sample, this clone turned up once. V and J are TRBV29-1 and TRBJ1-2; D remains unclear. The germline CDR1 and CDR2 sequences are SQVTM and ANQGSEA. The ends were cut back, 4 bases at V and 1 base at J, with 13 bases in the middle. The CDR3 length is 14 residues. CDR3 DNA sequence: TGCAGCGTTGTACCCGGACTGTTTAACTATGGCTACACCTTC. Translation: CSVVPGLFNYGYTF. Together with reference TRBV29-1 and TRBJ1-2, the CDR3 gives the full variable domain: SAVISQKPSRDICQRGTSLTIQCQVDSQVTMMFWYRQQPGQSLTLIATANQGSEATYESGFVIDKFPISRPNLTFSTLTVSNMSPEDSSIYLCSVVPGLFNYGYTFGSGTRLTVV.

V and J are TRBV2 and TRBJ2-7, with 10 positions matching TRBD2. The V segment lost 6 bases and the J segment 3 bases; nucleotides outside the gene matches: 5. Germline V gene lookup returns CDR1 SNHLY and CDR2 FYNNEI. The CDR3 extends over 14 amino acids. This CDR3 reads CASRATSGNYEQYF. The CDR3, as DNA: TGTGCCAGCAGGGCAACTAGCGGGAACTACGAGCAGTACTTC.

The rearrangement joins TRBV5-3 to TRBJ2-2; the D gene is possibly TRBD1 (5 bases). TRBV5-3 is marked as an open reading frame, function uncertain. Trimming left V 0 bases short and J 7 bases short, with 10 bases between. CDR3 length: 14 amino acids. CDR3 nucleotide sequence: TGTGCCAGAAGCTTGGCAGGGATCGTCGGGGAGCTGTTTTTT. It yields the protein CARSLAGIVGELFF.

This chain connects TRBV14 to TRBJ2-2; 12 bases align to TRBD2. V was clipped by 4 bases and J by 5 bases; unmatched bases: 8. The germline V gene has CDR1 SGHDN and CDR2 FVKESK. The CDR3 is 17 residues long. The CDR3 nucleotides are TGTGCCAGCAGCCCCCGACTAGCGGGAGTTAGAACCGGGGAGCTGTTTTTT. Translated: CASSPRLAGVRTGELFF. The whole variable domain, remainder taken from reference TRBV14 and TRBJ2-2, is EAGVTQFPSHSVIEKGQTVTLRCDPISGHDNLYWYRRVMGKEIKFLLHFVKESKQDESGMPNNRFLAERTGGTYSTLKVQPAELEDSGVYFCASSPRLAGVRTGELFFGEGSRLTVL.

The chain has TRBV10-3 and TRBJ2-1; weak D call: TRBD1 (7 bases). Germline values: CDR1 ENHRY, CDR2 SYGVKD. This CDR3 contains 11 residues. With 10 bases removed from V and 8 bases from J, the gap between germline ends came to 12 bases. The CDR3 protein is CATGGRDEQFF. Written as DNA, the CDR3 is TGTGCCACAGGGGGGAGAGATGAGCAGTTCTTC.

The chain uses TRBV5-4 and TRBJ1-1; D perhaps matches TRBD1 (5 bases). The V gene's germline CDR1 is SGHNT and CDR2 YYREEE (reference sequence). The CDR3 consists of 15 residues. V dropped 0 bases and J dropped 7 bases, with 16 bases sitting between them. In DNA, the CDR3 is TGTGCCAGCAGCTTGGACCCGACAGAAACTCGTGAAGCTTTCTTT. Translating gives CASSLDPTETREAFF. Full variable domain (missing parts from reference TRBV5-4 and TRBJ1-1): ETGVTQSPTHLIKTRGQQVTLRCSSQSGHNTVSWYQQALGQGPQFIFQYYREEENGRGNFPPRFSGLQFPNYSSELNVNALELDDSALYLCASSLDPTETREAFFGQGTRLTVV.

The chain joins TRBV2 to TRBJ1-5; 7 bases agree with TRBD1. This CDR3 has 15 amino acids. Trimming took 6 bases from V and 4 from J; bases not matched to a gene: 9. From germline, CDR1 is SNHLY and CDR2 FYNNEI. The CDR3 loop is CASSPTPTGNQPQHF. The CDR3 region has the DNA TGTGCCAGCAGCCCTACGCCGACAGGGAATCAGCCCCAGCATTTT. Variable domain in full (rest from reference TRBV2 and TRBJ1-5): EPEVTQTPSHQVTQMGQEVILRCVPISNHLYFYWYRQILGQKVEFLVSFYNNEISEKSEIFDDQFSVERPDGSNFTLKIRSTKLEDSAMYFCASSPTPTGNQPQHFGDGTRLSIL.

V is TRBV25-1 and J is TRBJ1-2, with TRBD1 identical over 7 bases. J was trimmed by 3 bases and V by 2 bases; bases with no gene match: 6. This CDR3 region has 15 residues. Germline CDR1 reads MGHDK; CDR2 reads SYGVNS. The DNA for the CDR3 is TGTGCCAGCAGTGAACCTTCAGGGGGGCACTATGGCTACACCTTC. Its translation is CASSEPSGGHYGYTF.

J is TRBJ2-1 and V is TRBV6-2 or TRBV6-3, with D possibly matching TRBD1 (5 bases). Deletions cut 2 bases from V and 9 bases from J, with 14 bases between. There are 14 residues in the CDR3. Germline values: CDR1 MNHEY, CDR2 SVGEGT. The CDR3: CASSYPSLGAEQFF. As DNA, the CDR3 is TGTGCCAGCAGTTACCCCTCCCTAGGGGCTGAGCAGTTCTTC.

The genes are TRBV6-5 and TRBJ1-6; the match to TRBD1 covers 10 bases. The length of the CDR3 is 14 residues. Germline V CDR1 and CDR2: MNHEY, SVGAGI. V was pared by 6 bases and J by 4 bases, with 0 bases of the junction left unmatched. In DNA, the CDR3 is TGTGCCAGCAGGGGACAGGGGTATAATTCACCCCTCCACTTT. It yields the protein CASRGQGYNSPLHF.

This chain uses TRBV29-1 with TRBJ2-7; 7 nucleotides align to TRBD1. Germline V gene lookup returns CDR1 SQVTM and CDR2 ANQGSEA. Losses at the gene ends were 8 bases for V and 9 bases for J; bases not matched to a gene: 16. The CDR3 contains 13 residues. CDR3 nucleotide sequence: TGCAGCTCTTCCGGGACAGCGGAATATGTGCAGTACTTC. As protein: CSSSGTAEYVQYF.

V usage is TRBV19 and J usage is TRBJ1-5, with a tentative D call TRBD1 (5 bases). Trimming left V 7 bases short and J 7 bases short, with 14 bases between. This CDR3 comprises 13 residues. From germline, CDR1 is LNHDA and CDR2 SQIVND (reference sequence). CDR3 in amino acids: CASNQREGQPQHF. The CDR3 DNA reads as TGTGCCAGTAATCAGAGGGAGGGGCAGCCCCAGCATTTT.

The chain combines TRBV5-1 with TRBJ2-7; 8 bases match TRBD1. Germline V lookup: CDR1 SGHRS, CDR2 YFSETQ. The CDR3 is 16 amino acids. J was trimmed by 2 bases and V by 4 bases; bases with no gene match: 11. The CDR3 reads CASSKTQGAVAYEQYF. The CDR3, as DNA: TGCGCCAGCAGCAAAACGCAGGGGGCTGTGGCCTACGAGCAGTACTTC.

V and J are TRBV10-3 and TRBJ2-3; TRBD2 matches 10 bases. V shed 11 bases, J shed 6 bases, and the junction held 11 bases outside the gene matches. Germline lookup yields CDR1 ENHRY and CDR2 SYGVKD. The CDR3 has 14 residues. CDR3 DNA: TGTGCCTCGCGTTCTAGCGGGAGTGGTGATACGCAGTATTTT. This gives the protein CASRSSGSGDTQYF.

The chain employs TRBV7-3 and TRBJ2-1, with a possible D match to TRBD1 (5 bases). The CDR3 is 19 residues long. From germline, CDR1 is SGHTA and CDR2 FQGTGA. Between the trimmed V and J ends, which lost 4 bases and 6 bases, there was a span of 28 bases. CDR3: CASSSRGRSPKTGRNEQFF. Written as DNA, the CDR3 is TGTGCCAGCAGCTCCCGCGGACGATCACCCAAAACAGGACGCAATGAGCAGTTCTTC.

The V and J genes are TRBV7-9 and TRBJ2-7; 8 positions agree with TRBD2. Germline CDR1 and CDR2: SEHNR and FQNEAQ (reference sequence). Trimming took 5 bases from V and 2 from J; bases not matched to a gene: 11. The CDR3 consists of 16 residues. The CDR3 sequence: CASSTPGTSNTYEQYF. The DNA of the CDR3 is TGTGCCAGCAGCACCCCGGGGACTAGTAACACCTACGAGCAGTACTTC.

Comment on this clone: A read error may produce the germline difference seen at one junction end. The V and J genes are TRBV27 and TRBJ2-1; the D gene is possibly TRBD1 (5 bases). Germline lookup yields CDR1 MNHEY and CDR2 SMNVEV (reference sequence). The CDR3 contains 16 residues. CDR3 protein: CASSPRTSRTVNELFF. DNA for the CDR3: TGTGCCAGCAGTCCGCGGACAAGTAGAACCGTCAATGAGCTGTTCTTC.

This rearrangement joins TRBV5-6 to TRBJ2-2; no clear D. Germline CDR1 is SGHDT and CDR2 is YYEEEE. V was clipped by 2 bases and J by 4 bases, with 12 bases between them. The CDR3 covers 15 residues. The CDR3 loop is CASSFAQPPTGELFF. The CDR3 DNA reads as TGTGCCAGCAGCTTTGCACAGCCGCCCACCGGGGAGCTGTTTTTT.